This section outlines one T cell receptor (beta chain) sequence together with its context. This receptor's antigen is unknown. No much larger clone is present one base from it, and per-base qualities are unavailable. This record belongs to a study of a mutant IDH1 vaccine in newly diagnosed glioma (TCRdb year 2021). About the full investigation: Patients received eight vaccinations in weeks 1, 3, 5, 7, 11, 15, 19 and 23, corresponding to visits V03 through V10. Vaccination began 4-6 weeks after radiotherapy alone, or alongside temozolomide cycles in the chemotherapy-containing groups. The approximately 33 treated patients were roughly 60% male and roughly 40% female, with a mean age of roughly 40 years. Prior to enrollment, patients had been given standard therapy consisting of radiotherapy alone, temozolomide alone, or radiochemotherapy with temozolomide, with the combination given to most patients. Peripheral blood was drawn at six visits: V03 (baseline), V05, V07, V10, V12 and V13. For exploratory analyses, longitudinal TCRB deep sequencing was carried out in more than 20 treated patients wherever samples were available. What the study reported, not specific to this receptor: Pseudoprogression appeared unrelated to alterations in the top peripheral T cell clonotypes detected by TCRB sequencing. Across multiple MHC alleles, vaccine-induced immune responses were seen in nearly 95% of patients. Availability determined which PBMC samples were chosen for TCRB deep sequencing. The authors stated that sample limitations prevented analyses of patient blood samples from being reproduced.

Explained via the paper, the time point label denotes: week 23, last vaccination. Each vaccine dose was 300 ug of a 20-mer mutant IDH1 peptide in Montanide, given subcutaneously with topical imiquimod. The donors had newly diagnosed IDH1-mutant astrocytomas of WHO grade 3 or 4 that showed loss of nuclear ATRX. The samples were drawn from NOA16, a multicentre, single-arm, open-label phase I trial in Germany that tested a mutant IDH1 peptide vaccine in humans for the first time. Genomic DNA for TCRB sequencing was extracted from EDTA blood using the DNeasy Blood and Tissue Kit. The library came from the immunoSEQ multiplex PCR assay. The hsTCRB Kit was used according to the manufacturer's protocol to amplify rearranged TCR beta chain sequences. Sequencing of TCRB libraries was carried out on an Illumina MiSeq. In the source study's methods: The kit vendor's proprietary platform handled demultiplexing, trimming and gene mapping. Entries here come from immuneACCESS through TCRdb and include only in-frame sequences with V and J called. Some clones fail to appear in such tables; in the studies checked, an unresolved V gene covers under half of the shortfall, and the cause of the remainder is unknown. The DNA gave D and trimming, while V, J and clone size come from that table. The sample includes about 65,000 clones, with 80% to 90% observed a single time. Approximately 3.8% of the sample is in the top ten clones.

Inclusive of the bounding cysteine and phenylalanine, the CDR3 is 16 residues long. Only the CDR3 portion is preserved as DNA: 48 bases, with reading frame beginning at the first base. V loses 5 bases of germline sequence and J loses 0 bases, and the interval between the two ends is 16 bases. The germline V gene specifies SGHTA as CDR1 and FQGNSA as CDR2. The chain couples TRBV7-2 to TRBJ1-2, with the identity of the D gene unclear. This sample comprised PBMCs, obtained from a glioma patient whose treatment included an IDH1 peptide vaccine. This sequence originates from a man younger than 40 with glioma. The DNA is as follows: TGTGCCAGCAGCCGAGAAGGTCGACTAGCTAACTATGGCTACACCTTC. It codes for CASSREGRLANYGYTF.